The rows below give T cell receptor beta chains drawn from one sample of a study of OX40 agonist ivuxolimab in advanced cancers. Produced via immunoSEQ multiplex PCR; TCRdb's table is partial and in-frame only. The sample consists of approximately 70,000 clones, 70% to 90% of them appearing once. The specimen comprised CD4+ or CD8+ T cells sorted from blood, sampled in a trial of the OX40 agonist ivuxolimab. The origin of the receptors is an adult with an advanced solid tumor such as melanoma, head and neck, liver or kidney cancer. Each CDR3 is given with its conserved first and last residue. The D gene is left open where the match is weak. The size entry is marked missing in some rows and otherwise reads once, few, many or a size class.

clone size,V gene,J gene,D gene,CDR3 protein,CDR3 DNA
-,TRBV6-5,TRBJ1-1,-,CASSYSPGQTEAFF,TGTGCCAGCAGTTACTCGCCAGGGCAAACTGAAGCTTTCTTT
-,TRBV30,TRBJ1-2,-,CAGTDRGGYTF,TGTGCCGGTACGGACCGCGGTGGCTACACCTTC
-,TRBV11-1,TRBJ2-7,TRBD1,CASSLQGAIYEQYF,TGTGCCAGCAGTTTACAGGGGGCAATCTACGAGCAGTACTTC
once,TRBV7-2,TRBJ2-3,-,CASSLGFAAGSTDTQYF,TGTGCCAGCAGCTTAGGGTTCGCAGCGGGTAGCACAGATACGCAGTATTTT
-,TRBV4-3,TRBJ1-2,-,CASSQDLDRGYTF,TGCGCCAGCAGCCAAGATTTGGACCGGGGCTACACCTTC
once,TRBV29-1,TRBJ2-7,-,CSASGLSYEQYF,TGCAGCGCCTCCGGGCTATCTTACGAGCAGTACTTC
-,TRBV23-1,TRBJ1-6,-,CASSPHGAQDNSPLHF,TGCGCCAGCAGTCCACACGGGGCGCAGGATAATTCACCCCTCCACTTT
-,TRBV18,TRBJ2-7,-,CASSSTSDGSYEQYF,TGTGCCAGCTCTAGCACATCGGACGGATCCTACGAGCAGTACTTC
few,TRBV7-8,TRBJ1-5,TRBD1,CASSWDRDNQPQHF,TGTGCCAGCAGCTGGGACAGGGACAATCAGCCCCAGCATTTT
-,TRBV28,TRBJ1-2,-,CASMGPTLFNYGYTF,TGTGCCAGCATGGGTCCTACCTTATTCAACTATGGCTACACCTTC
-,TRBV4-1,TRBJ2-3,-,CASSQGASSVIPTDTQYF,TGCGCCAGCAGCCAAGGGGCGTCGTCGGTAATTCCGACAGATACGCAGTATTTT
-,TRBV5-1,TRBJ2-1,TRBD1,CASSLALQGVSYNEQFF,TGCGCCAGCAGCTTGGCTCTACAGGGGGTCTCCTACAATGAGCAGTTCTTC
-,TRBV5-1,TRBJ1-4,-,CASSRLDGNEKLFF,TGCGCCAGCAGCCGCCTGGACGGGAATGAAAAACTGTTTTTT
-,TRBV7-2,TRBJ1-1,-,CASSLAQGYTEAFF,TGTGCCAGCAGCTTAGCGCAGGGGTACACTGAAGCTTTCTTT
-,TRBV6-5,TRBJ2-5,-,CASSYGGINQETQYF,TGTGCCAGCAGTTACGGGGGGATCAACCAAGAGACCCAGTACTTC